This TCR beta chain is drawn from a study of blood T cell repertoires in COVID-19. Across the study: The United States, Italy and Spain provided the acute and convalescent COVID-19 samples. Sample material is recorded as cDNA or gDNA derived from T cells, B-cell-depleted T cells, or PBMCs.

Participants spanned ages roughly 18 to 90 years and resided in roughly 22 US areas. Two negative PCRs, clearance, or symptom resolution were required of recovered Cohort 3 donors. Sequencing used immunoSEQ multiplex PCR; TCRdb keeps in-frame clones, though not all of them. The sample lists about 190,000 clones, 84% occurring once. With V trimmed by 3 bases and J by 5 bases, 13 bases remained unmatched. The CDR3 length is 17 residues. The sample comprised PBMCs or T cells enriched from blood (not recorded which). The TCR sequence derives from a woman in her twenties or thirties who had recovered from COVID-19. This chain joins TRBV5-3 and TRBJ2-2; 7 positions agree with TRBD1. TRBV5-3 is marked as an open reading frame, function uncertain. The CDR3 DNA reads as TGTGCCAGAAGCTGCGATGACAGGGATACTAGGACCGGGGAGCTGTTTTTT. Its protein product is CARSCDDRDTRTGELFF.